The clone carrying this T cell receptor beta chain showed up just a few times. Its target is not known. This beta chain lies outside the target of a library built for alpha chains; its clone size means little. These data originate in a study of spatial heterogeneity in lung cancer. Turning to the study itself: Sequence detection consistently recorded a greater number of beta-chain than alpha-chain sequences. TCR transcript abundance in tumor regions was strongly correlated with the T cell module score obtained from matched bulk RNA-seq. Whole-study results and caveats: Higher tumor mutation counts went along with higher counts of expanded intratumoral alpha and beta TCRs.

Time point described: sample taken at primary tumor resection. Researchers sequenced whole RNA taken from tumor, nontumor lung or frozen PBMC without sorting. Individual TCR cDNA molecules each bore their own unique molecular identifier. TCRdb ran MiXCR on the 5' RACE reads and lists one entry per CDR3 protein. The sample holds about 12,000 distinct CDR3 sequences; roughly 5% are singletons and the top ten take around 27%. Sample: lung tumor tissue, taken at surgery. The clonotype comes from a male donor with early-stage non-small cell lung cancer.

The CDR3 region has the DNA TGCGCCAGCAGTGAGTCCGGAACCACCGGGGAGCTGTTTTTT. It encodes CASSESGTTGELFF. The chain carries TRBV10-1 and TRBJ2-2, with D unresolved. V gave up 0 bases and J gave up 4 bases, with 6 bases separating them. Germline V gives CDR1 WNHNN, CDR2 SYGVQD (reference sequence). This CDR3 spans 14 amino acids.